This T cell receptor beta chain was found in a study of cytomegalovirus exposure and HLA in healthy donors. The PCR employed 60 Vbeta primers together with 13 Jbeta primers. Assay used: immunoSEQ multiplex PCR; TCRdb lists only in-frame clones, some missing. The data contain about 180,000 clones, about three quarters of them singletons. This TCR was sampled from a woman aged 45-65 years in good health and CMV-seropositive. Sequencing was performed on PBMCs.

The CDR3 region is CASSLVSGVSYEQYF. CDR3 coding DNA: TGCGCCAGCAGCTTGGTTAGCGGGGTCTCCTACGAGCAGTACTTC. The rearrangement uses TRBV5-1 and TRBJ2-7; 8 bases align to TRBD2. Germline-derived CDR1 and CDR2 are SGHRS and YFSETQ. V gave up 0 bases and J gave up 0 bases; unmatched junction bases: 2. This CDR3 has 15 residues.